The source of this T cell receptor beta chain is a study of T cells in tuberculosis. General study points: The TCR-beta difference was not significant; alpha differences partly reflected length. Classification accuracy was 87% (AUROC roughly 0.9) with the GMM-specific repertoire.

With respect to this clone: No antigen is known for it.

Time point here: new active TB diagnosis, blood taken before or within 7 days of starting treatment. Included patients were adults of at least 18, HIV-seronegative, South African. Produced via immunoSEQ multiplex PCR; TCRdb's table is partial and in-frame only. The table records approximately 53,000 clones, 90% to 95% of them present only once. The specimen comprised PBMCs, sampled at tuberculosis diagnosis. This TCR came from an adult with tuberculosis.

The CDR3 reads CASSLRDRGNTEAFF. CDR3 nucleotide sequence: TGTGCCAGCAGCCTCAGGGACAGGGGGAACACTGAAGCTTTCTTT. The rearrangement links TRBV7-9 to TRBJ1-1, with 10 positions matching TRBD1. Per germline, CDR1 SEHNR and CDR2 FQNEAQ (reference sequence). This CDR3 is 15 amino acids long. V lost 5 bases and J lost 1; bases outside the gene matches: 4.